This T cell receptor (beta chain) was recovered during a study of blood T cell repertoires in COVID-19. Background on the study: Acute and convalescent COVID-19 specimens originated in the United States, Italy and Spain. The analysed material was cDNA or gDNA that came from T cells, B-cell-depleted T cells, or PBMCs.

With V trimmed by 4 bases and J by 5 bases, 6 bases remained unmatched. The germline CDR1 and CDR2 sequences are KGHDR and SFDVKD. CDR3 length: 15 amino acids. Original processing notes: Amplification of reference gene primers provided the estimated nucleated cell counts. Sequencing used immunoSEQ multiplex PCR; TCRdb keeps in-frame clones, though not all of them. V and J calls and clone size are as listed in that table; D and trimming were resolved from the DNA. The data show under 60,000 clones, 88% seen once. The receptor was isolated from a human donor with active COVID-19. The donor label of this sample is uncertain. The sample comprised peripheral blood. The chain joins TRBV24-1 to TRBJ2-2, with 7 positions matching TRBD1. DNA of the CDR3: TGTGCCACCAGTGACCCCGGACAGGTTACCGGGGAGCTGTTTTTT. Protein: CATSDPGQVTGELFF.